This T cell receptor (beta chain) was identified in a study of beta chain features in type 1 diabetes. This CDR3 has 14 residues. The germline V and J ends were trimmed by 3 bases and 4 bases, with 12 bases remaining between them. General study points: Shorter TCRB CDR3s, moderately but significantly so, marked every one of the four CD4+ subsets in Type 1 diabetes patients.

Expressed TCRB transcripts were sequenced because the isolated RNA had all been reverse transcribed beforehand. TCRdb's copy holds only in-frame clones and misses some; the assay was immunoSEQ multiplex PCR. The repertoire has about 640,000 clones, over 10% of them found once; the top ten carry about 0.11%. Comments on this clone: Its target is not known.

The sequence came from a man aged 30 to 45 with type 1 diabetes. Material: naive CD4+ T cells from blood. V gene TRBV23-1 combines with J gene TRBJ1-1; possible D gene TRBD1, 5 bases. TRBV23-1 is an ORF; its function is uncertain. The CDR3 DNA follows: TGCGCCAGCAGTCAGGGGCTGAGACCCACTGAAGCTTTCTTT. Translating it yields CASSQGLRPTEAFF.